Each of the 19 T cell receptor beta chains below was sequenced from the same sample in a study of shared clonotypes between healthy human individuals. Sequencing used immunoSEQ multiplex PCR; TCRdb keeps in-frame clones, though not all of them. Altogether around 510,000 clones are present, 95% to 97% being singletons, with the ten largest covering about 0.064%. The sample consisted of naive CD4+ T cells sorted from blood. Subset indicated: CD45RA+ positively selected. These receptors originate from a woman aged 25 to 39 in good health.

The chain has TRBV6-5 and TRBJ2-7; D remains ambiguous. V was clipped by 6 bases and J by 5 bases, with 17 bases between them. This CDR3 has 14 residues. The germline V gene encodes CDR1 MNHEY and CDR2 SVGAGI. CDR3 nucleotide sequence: TGTGCCAGCAGGGACCAAGCCCCTGGAAACGAGCAGTACTTC. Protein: CASRDQAPGNEQYF.

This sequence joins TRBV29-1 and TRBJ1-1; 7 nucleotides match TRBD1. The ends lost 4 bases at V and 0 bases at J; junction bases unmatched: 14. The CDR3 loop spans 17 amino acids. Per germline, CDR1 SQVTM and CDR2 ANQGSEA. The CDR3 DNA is TGCAGCGTTGGGACCCCTCTAGGAGGGGGCTTGAACACTGAAGCTTTCTTT. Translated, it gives CSVGTPLGGGLNTEAFF.

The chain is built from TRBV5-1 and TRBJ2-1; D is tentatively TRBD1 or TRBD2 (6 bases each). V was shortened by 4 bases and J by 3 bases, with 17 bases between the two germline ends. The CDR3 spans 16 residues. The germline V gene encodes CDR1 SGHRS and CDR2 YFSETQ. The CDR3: CASSPIAGGLYNEQFF. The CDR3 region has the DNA TGCGCCAGCAGCCCCATTGCCGGGGGCCTCTACAATGAGCAGTTCTTC.

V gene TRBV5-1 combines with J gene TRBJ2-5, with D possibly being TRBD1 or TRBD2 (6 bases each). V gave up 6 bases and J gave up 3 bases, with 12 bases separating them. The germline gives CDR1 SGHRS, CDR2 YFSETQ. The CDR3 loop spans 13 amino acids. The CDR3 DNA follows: TGCGCCAGCAACGGGGGCCGTGAAGAGACCCAGTACTTC. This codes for CASNGGREETQYF.

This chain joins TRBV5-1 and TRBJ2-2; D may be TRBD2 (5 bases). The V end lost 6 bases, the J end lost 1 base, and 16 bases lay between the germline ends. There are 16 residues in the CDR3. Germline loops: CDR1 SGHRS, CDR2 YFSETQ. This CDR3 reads CASTLLAAENTGELFF. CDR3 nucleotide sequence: TGCGCCAGCACCCTCCTAGCCGCAGAGAACACCGGGGAGCTGTTTTTT.

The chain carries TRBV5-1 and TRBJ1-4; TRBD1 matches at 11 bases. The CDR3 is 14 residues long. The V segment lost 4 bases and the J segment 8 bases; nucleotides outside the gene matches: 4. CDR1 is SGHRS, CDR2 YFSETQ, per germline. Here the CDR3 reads CASSPGQGGEKLFF. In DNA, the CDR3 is TGCGCCAGCAGCCCGGGACAGGGGGGAGAAAAACTGTTTTTT.

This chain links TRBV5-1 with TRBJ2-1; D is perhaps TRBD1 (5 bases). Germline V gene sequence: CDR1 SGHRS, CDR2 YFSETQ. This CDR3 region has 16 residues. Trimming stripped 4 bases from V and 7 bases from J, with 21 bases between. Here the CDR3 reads CASSPWGPQSSNEQFF. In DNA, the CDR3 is TGCGCCAGCAGCCCATGGGGCCCGCAGAGTTCGAATGAGCAGTTCTTC.

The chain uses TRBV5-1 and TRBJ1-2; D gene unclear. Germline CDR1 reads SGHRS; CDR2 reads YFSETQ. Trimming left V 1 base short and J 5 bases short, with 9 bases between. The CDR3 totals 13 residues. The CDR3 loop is CASSLSQVYGYTF. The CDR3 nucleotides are TGCGCCAGCAGCTTGAGTCAGGTTTATGGCTACACCTTC.

As DNA, the CDR3 is TGTGCCAGCAGCTTAGCCCCAGGGGAGACCCAGTACTTC. Protein product: CASSLAPGETQYF. The J gene is TRBJ2-5, the V gene TRBV7-3; perhaps TRBD1 as D (5 bases). V was pared by 2 bases and J by 5 bases, with 9 bases between. The length of the CDR3 is 13 residues. Germline assignment: CDR1 SGHTA and CDR2 FQGTGA.

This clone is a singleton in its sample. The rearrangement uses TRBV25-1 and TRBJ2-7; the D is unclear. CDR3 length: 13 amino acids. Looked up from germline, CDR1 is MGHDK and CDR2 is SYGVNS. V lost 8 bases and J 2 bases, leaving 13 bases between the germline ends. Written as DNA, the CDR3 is TGTGCCAGCGGGAACATAGGACCCTACGAGCAGTACTTC. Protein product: CASGNIGPYEQYF.

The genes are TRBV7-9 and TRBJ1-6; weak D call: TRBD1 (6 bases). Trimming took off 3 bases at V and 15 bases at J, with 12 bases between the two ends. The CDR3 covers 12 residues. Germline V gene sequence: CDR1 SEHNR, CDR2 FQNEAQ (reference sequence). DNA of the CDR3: TGTGCCAGCAGCTTGGAGACAGGTTACCTCCACTTT. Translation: CASSLETGYLHF.

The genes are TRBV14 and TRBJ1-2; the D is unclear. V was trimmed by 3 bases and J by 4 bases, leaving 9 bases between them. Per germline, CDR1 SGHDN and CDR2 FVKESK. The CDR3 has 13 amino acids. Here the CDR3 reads CASSQADLYGYTF. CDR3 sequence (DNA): TGTGCCAGCAGCCAGGCTGACCTCTATGGCTACACCTTC.

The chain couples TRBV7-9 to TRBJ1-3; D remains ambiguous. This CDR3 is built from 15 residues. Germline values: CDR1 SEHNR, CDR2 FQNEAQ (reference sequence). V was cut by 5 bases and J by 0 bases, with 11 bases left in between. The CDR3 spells CASSPVWSSGNTIYF. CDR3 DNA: TGTGCCAGCAGCCCGGTGTGGAGCTCTGGAAACACCATATATTTT.

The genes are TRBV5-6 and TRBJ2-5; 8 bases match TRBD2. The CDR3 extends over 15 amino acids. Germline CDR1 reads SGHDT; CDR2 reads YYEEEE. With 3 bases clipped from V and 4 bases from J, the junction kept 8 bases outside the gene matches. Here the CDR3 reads CASSWLLLAGETQYF. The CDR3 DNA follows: TGTGCCAGCAGCTGGCTGCTTCTAGCGGGAGAGACCCAGTACTTC. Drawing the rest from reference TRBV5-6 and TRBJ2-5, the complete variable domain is DAGVTQSPTHLIKTRGQQVTLRCSPKSGHDTVSWYQQALGQGPQFIFQYYEEEERQRGNFPDRFSGHQFPNYSSELNVNALLLGDSALYLCASSWLLLAGETQYFGPGTRLLVL.

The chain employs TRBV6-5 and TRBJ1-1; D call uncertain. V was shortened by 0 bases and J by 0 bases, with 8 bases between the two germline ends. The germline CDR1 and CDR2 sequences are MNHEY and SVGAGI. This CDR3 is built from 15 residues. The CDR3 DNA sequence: TGTGCCAGCAGTTACTCAGCCCAGCTGAACACTGAAGCTTTCTTT. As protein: CASSYSAQLNTEAFF.

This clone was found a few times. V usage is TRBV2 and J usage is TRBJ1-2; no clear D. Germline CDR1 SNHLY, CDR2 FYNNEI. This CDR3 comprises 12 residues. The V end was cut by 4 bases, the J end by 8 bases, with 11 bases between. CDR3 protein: CASSVSGSGYTF. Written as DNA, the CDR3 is TGTGCCAGCAGTGTCTCCGGTAGCGGCTACACCTTC.

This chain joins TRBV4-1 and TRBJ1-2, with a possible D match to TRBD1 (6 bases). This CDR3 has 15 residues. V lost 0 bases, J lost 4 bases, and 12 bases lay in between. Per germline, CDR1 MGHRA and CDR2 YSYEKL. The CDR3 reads CASSQDTGTPYGYTF. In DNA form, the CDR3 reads TGCGCCAGCAGCCAAGATACAGGGACTCCCTATGGCTACACCTTC.

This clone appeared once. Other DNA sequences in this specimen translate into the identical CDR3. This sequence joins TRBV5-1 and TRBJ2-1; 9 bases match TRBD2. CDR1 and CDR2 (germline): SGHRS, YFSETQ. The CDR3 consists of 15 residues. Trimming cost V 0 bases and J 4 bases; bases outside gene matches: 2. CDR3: CASSLVAGGYNEQFF. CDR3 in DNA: TGCGCCAGCAGCTTGGTTGCGGGAGGGTACAATGAGCAGTTCTTC.

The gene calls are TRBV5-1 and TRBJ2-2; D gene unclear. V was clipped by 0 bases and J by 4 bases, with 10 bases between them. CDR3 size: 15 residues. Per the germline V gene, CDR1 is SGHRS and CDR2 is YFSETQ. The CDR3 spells CASSLAGDFTGELFF. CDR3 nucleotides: TGCGCCAGCAGCTTGGCTGGGGATTTCACCGGGGAGCTGTTTTTT. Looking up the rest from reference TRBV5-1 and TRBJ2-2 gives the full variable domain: KAGVTQTPRYLIKTRGQQVTLSCSPISGHRSVSWYQQTPGQGLQFLFEYFSETQRNKGNFPGRFSGRQFSNSRSEMNVSTLELGDSALYLCASSLAGDFTGELFFGEGSRLTVL.